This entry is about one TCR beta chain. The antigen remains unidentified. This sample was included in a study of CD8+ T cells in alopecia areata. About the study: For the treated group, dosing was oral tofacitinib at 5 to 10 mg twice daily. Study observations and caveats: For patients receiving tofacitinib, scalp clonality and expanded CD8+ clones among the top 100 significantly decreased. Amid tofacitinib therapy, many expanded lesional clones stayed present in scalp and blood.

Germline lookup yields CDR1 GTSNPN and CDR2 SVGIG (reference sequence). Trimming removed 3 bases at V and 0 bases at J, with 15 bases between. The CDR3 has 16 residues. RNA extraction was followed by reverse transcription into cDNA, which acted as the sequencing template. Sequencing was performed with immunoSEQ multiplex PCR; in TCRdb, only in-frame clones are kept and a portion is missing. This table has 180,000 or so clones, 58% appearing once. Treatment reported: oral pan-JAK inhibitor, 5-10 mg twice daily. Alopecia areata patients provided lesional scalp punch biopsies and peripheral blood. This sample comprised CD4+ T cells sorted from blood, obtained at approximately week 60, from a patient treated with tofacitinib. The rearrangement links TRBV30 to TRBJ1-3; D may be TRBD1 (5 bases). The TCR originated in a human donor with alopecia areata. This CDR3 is CAWRGPHLSSGNTIYF. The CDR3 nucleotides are TGTGCCTGGAGGGGACCCCACTTGAGCTCTGGAAACACCATATATTTT.